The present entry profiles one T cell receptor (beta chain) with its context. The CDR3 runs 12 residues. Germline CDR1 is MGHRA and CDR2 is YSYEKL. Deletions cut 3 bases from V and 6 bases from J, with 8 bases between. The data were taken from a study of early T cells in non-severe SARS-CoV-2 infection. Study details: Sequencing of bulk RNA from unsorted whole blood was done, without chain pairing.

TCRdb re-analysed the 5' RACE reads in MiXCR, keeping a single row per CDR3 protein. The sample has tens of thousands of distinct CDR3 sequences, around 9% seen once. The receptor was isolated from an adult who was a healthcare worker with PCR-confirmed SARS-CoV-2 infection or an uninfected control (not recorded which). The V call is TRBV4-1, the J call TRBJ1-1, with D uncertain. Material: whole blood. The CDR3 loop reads CASSHSGPEAFF. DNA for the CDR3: TGCGCCAGCAGCCACAGCGGGCCTGAAGCTTTCTTT.